This T cell receptor beta chain was sequenced in a study of regulatory T cells in long-lasting Graves disease. Time point noted: newly diagnosed GD, antithyroid drugs for less than 3 months. RNA extracted from PBMCs served as the sequencing template. Criteria from the American Thyroid Association guidelines were applied to diagnose Graves' disease. A volume of 9 to 9.5 milliliters of peripheral blood was collected in EDTA tubes. Overall study results and limits: Persistent cases favored TRBV28, TRBJ1-2 and TRBJ2-5. Persistent Graves' patients possessed reduced TCR diversity relative to recently diagnosed ones.

Per the germline V gene, CDR1 is MNHEY and CDR2 is SVGEGT. This CDR3 has 11 amino acids. V lost 5 bases and J 6 bases, leaving 6 bases between the germline ends. There are a few counts of this clonotype. Its antigen remains unidentified. HTBI primers from iRepertoire and Arm-PCR of CDR3 regions yielded the TCR beta libraries. TCRdb re-analysed the multiplex PCR reads in MiXCR, keeping a single row per CDR3 protein. There are 300,000 to 400,000 distinct CDR3 sequences in the sample; about 16% occur only once, and approximately 22% lies in the top ten. This sequence joins TRBV6-2 or TRBV6-3 and TRBJ2-3; D is unresolved. The source of this sequence is a female donor with Graves disease. Here the sequenced sample was peripheral blood mononuclear cells (PBMCs), taken at new diagnosis, from a patient treated with antithyroid drugs. The CDR3 loop reads CASSREDTQYF. The CDR3 DNA is TGTGCCAGCAGTCGCGAGGATACGCAGTATTTT.